One and the same sample provided the 21 T cell receptor beta chains below, sequenced in a study of post-analysis software for immune sequencing data. Which antigens these TCRs recognize remains unknown. Each TCR beta cDNA library carried unique molecular identifiers. A single record per CDR3 protein comes from TCRdb applying MiXCR to the PCR reads. The sample consists of hundreds of thousands of distinct CDR3 sequences, roughly three fifths of them appearing once. Whole-study results and caveats: About five TRBV segments appeared more often in patients than in controls, and TRBV5-6, TRBV5-1 and TRBV20-1 were among these.

Sequenced material: blood. Receptor source: a girl aged 2-10 years with multiple sclerosis.

The V and J genes are TRBV29-1 and TRBJ1-5; possible D gene TRBD1, 5 bases. This CDR3 is 13 amino acids long. V was trimmed by 4 bases and J by 5 bases, leaving 12 bases between them. The V gene's germline CDR1 is SQVTM and CDR2 ANQGSEA. The CDR3 here is CSVGGPGDQPQHF. In DNA form, the CDR3 reads TGCAGCGTTGGGGGCCCTGGTGATCAGCCCCAGCATTTT.

The rearrangement uses TRBV3-1 and TRBJ2-3; TRBD2 matches 10 bases. Germline loops: CDR1 LGHDT, CDR2 YNNKEL (reference sequence). V shed 4 bases, J shed 5 bases, and the junction held 6 bases outside the gene matches. CDR3 length equals 15 residues. The CDR3 loop is CASSPAGGLRDTQYF. The CDR3 nucleotides are TGTGCCAGCAGCCCAGCGGGAGGGCTGAGAGATACGCAGTATTTT.

This clonotype was counted between two and nine times. The chain is built from TRBV7-9 and TRBJ2-7; 10 bases line up with TRBD1. J lost 1 base, V lost 6 bases, and 6 bases had no gene match. Germline V gene data show CDR1 as SEHNR and CDR2 as FQNEAQ (reference sequence). CDR3 length: 15 residues. In DNA form, the CDR3 reads TGTGCCAGCAGAATGGACAGGGGGGTATCCTACGAGCAGTACTTC. It yields the protein CASRMDRGVSYEQYF.

This sequence joins TRBV5-1 and TRBJ2-7; 8 nucleotides match TRBD2. Germline CDR1 is SGHRS and CDR2 is YFSETQ. J gave up 0 bases and V 3 bases, and 8 bases lay outside the gene matches. The CDR3 has 16 residues. As DNA, the CDR3 is TGCGCCAGCAGCTCCCTTAGCGGGGCCAGCTCCTACGAGCAGTACTTC. Amino acids: CASSSLSGASSYEQYF.

The J gene is TRBJ2-3, the V gene TRBV7-3; D is unresolved. Between the trimmed V and J ends, which lost 1 base and 6 bases, there was a span of 8 bases. The CDR3 covers 13 residues. Germline CDR1 SGHTA, CDR2 FQGTGA. This CDR3 is CASSLMGGDTQYF. DNA of the CDR3: TGTGCCAGCAGCTTAATGGGTGGCGATACGCAGTATTTT. The entire variable domain, with the rest obtained from reference TRBV7-3 and TRBJ2-3, is as follows: GAGVSQTPSNKVTEKGKYVELRCDPISGHTALYWYRQSLGQGPEFLIYFQGTGAADDSGLPNDRFFAVRPEGSVSTLKIQRTERGDSAVYLCASSLMGGDTQYFGPGTRLTVL.

The chain is built from TRBV4-2 and TRBJ2-7; perhaps D is TRBD1 or TRBD2 (5 bases each). Per germline, CDR1 LGHNA and CDR2 YNFKEQ. V was trimmed by 0 bases and J by 0 bases, leaving 12 bases between them. The CDR3 has 16 amino acids. The CDR3 DNA reads as TGTGCCAGCAGCCAAGATCTTGGTGGGACCTCCTACGAGCAGTACTTC. It is translated as CASSQDLGGTSYEQYF.

The CDR3 DNA follows: TGTGCCAGCAGCCAAGAAGTAGGGGCCTACGAGCAGTACTTC. It yields the protein CASSQEVGAYEQYF. V gene TRBV3-1 combines with J gene TRBJ2-7, with D perhaps matching TRBD1 (5 bases). The germline V gene has CDR1 LGHDT and CDR2 YNNKEL (reference sequence). The CDR3 contains 14 residues. V was clipped by 0 bases and J by 2 bases, with 8 bases between them.

The chain links TRBV25-1 to TRBJ1-2; D is possibly TRBD1 (5 bases). With 4 bases removed from V and 3 bases from J, the gap between germline ends came to 15 bases. The germline V gene has CDR1 MGHDK and CDR2 SYGVNS. This CDR3 is 15 amino acids long. The CDR3: CASSVLRGRDYGYTF. CDR3 DNA: TGTGCCAGCAGTGTCCTCCGGGGGAGGGACTATGGCTACACCTTC.

Here the CDR3 DNA reads TGCGCCAGCAGCTTGAGAGTCCAGGGGACTGAAGCTTTCTTT. Its protein product is CASSLRVQGTEAFF. The chain combines TRBV5-1 with TRBJ1-1; D might be TRBD1 (6 bases). Trimming removed 1 base from V and 5 bases from J, with 12 bases in between. The CDR3 contains 14 residues. CDR1 SGHRS and CDR2 YFSETQ come from the germline V gene.

V gene TRBV7-9 combines with J gene TRBJ2-1, with TRBD1 matching over 9 bases. The CDR3 contains 16 residues. The V gene end was trimmed by 3 bases and the J gene end by 2 bases; junction bases not matched to a gene: 5. Germline loops: CDR1 SEHNR, CDR2 FQNEAQ (reference sequence). DNA of the CDR3: TGTGCCAGCAGCTTCATTACAGGGGGCCCCTACAATGAGCAGTTCTTC. Amino acids: CASSFITGGPYNEQFF.

This clonotype was observed a handful of times. The rearrangement joins TRBV6-1 to TRBJ2-5; possibly TRBD1 for D (5 bases). The J call is in doubt because the DNA end fits TRBJ2-7 better. The CDR3 is 15 residues long. Germline CDR1 is MNHNS and CDR2 is SASEGT. CDR3 nucleotides: TGTGCCAGCAGTTCCCCCGTGGTGACAGTCTACGAGCAGTACTTC. Its translation is CASSSPVVTVYEQYF.

This chain links TRBV20-1 with TRBJ2-3; possible D gene TRBD2, 7 bases. CDR1 DFQATT and CDR2 SNEGSKA come from the germline V gene (reference sequence). Trimming removed 3 bases at V and 0 bases at J, with 10 bases between. CDR3 length: 14 residues. DNA of the CDR3: TGCAGTGCTAGCGGGGGGCCTAGCACAGATACGCAGTATTTT. Amino acid sequence: CSASGGPSTDTQYF.

CDR3 amino acids: CASSPGTGYSREQYF. The CDR3, as DNA: TGCGCCAGCAGCCCTGGGACAGGGTATTCGCGAGAGCAGTACTTC. The chain has TRBV5-1 and TRBJ2-5; 9 bases align to TRBD1. The CDR3 extends over 15 amino acids. Germline-derived CDR1 and CDR2 are SGHRS and YFSETQ. The ends lost 4 bases at V and 11 bases at J; junction bases unmatched: 15.

This clonotype occurred a few times. CDR3 region: CASSQAVNEQFF. CDR3 DNA: TGTGCCAGCAGCCAAGCGGTCAATGAGCAGTTCTTC. This chain uses TRBV3-1 with TRBJ2-1, with D unresolved. Germline V gene sequence: CDR1 LGHDT, CDR2 YNNKEL (reference sequence). The CDR3 runs 12 residues. Trimming cost V 1 base and J 6 bases, with 4 bases left between them.

V gene TRBV4-1 combines with J gene TRBJ2-4; D remains unclear. CDR1 is MGHRA, CDR2 YSYEKL, per germline. This CDR3 spans 17 amino acids. The V gene lost 0 bases and the J gene lost 6 bases, with 18 bases spanning the gap. CDR3 bases: TGCGCCAGCAGCCAAGATCTGGGTGGTCTGATGGCAAACATTCAGTACTTC. Protein sequence: CASSQDLGGLMANIQYF.

The chain carries TRBV27 and TRBJ2-2; possibly TRBD2 for D (5 bases). Germline V CDR1 and CDR2: MNHEY, SMNVEV (reference sequence). Trimming pared 2 bases from V and 8 bases from J, leaving 9 bases between. This CDR3 has 13 amino acids. Here the CDR3 reads CASSLVGGGELFF. The CDR3 DNA sequence: TGTGCCAGCAGTTTAGTCGGAGGTGGGGAGCTGTTTTTT.

The genes are TRBV11-2 and TRBJ2-3; the D gene is possibly TRBD2 (6 bases). Trimming removed 2 bases at V and 2 bases at J, with 20 bases between. Germline V CDR1 and CDR2: SGHAT, FQNNGV. The CDR3 sequence is 18 residues long. The CDR3: CASSLFFRSGYNTDTQYF. As DNA, the CDR3 is TGTGCCAGCAGCTTATTTTTTAGGAGCGGGTATAACACAGATACGCAGTATTTT.

J is TRBJ2-1 and V is TRBV28; 7 bases agree with TRBD1. The germline gives CDR1 MDHEN, CDR2 SYDVKM. V lost 7 bases, J lost 5 bases, and 14 bases stayed unmatched. The CDR3 is 16 residues long. CDR3: CASILGSGQVHNEQFF. In DNA form, the CDR3 reads TGTGCCAGCATCTTAGGTTCCGGACAGGTACACAATGAGCAGTTCTTC.

The J gene is TRBJ2-1, the V gene TRBV15; 13 nucleotides match TRBD2. The CDR3 is 16 residues long. The V gene's germline CDR1 is LNHNV and CDR2 YYDKDF (reference sequence). V gave up 3 bases and J gave up 6 bases; unmatched junction bases: 5. This chain's CDR3 is CATSRDGTSGINEQFF. The DNA for the CDR3 is TGTGCCACCAGCAGGGATGGGACTAGCGGGATCAATGAGCAGTTCTTC. The full variable domain, its missing parts supplied by reference TRBV15 and TRBJ2-1, is DAMVIQNPRYQVTQFGKPVTLSCSQTLNHNVMYWYQQKSSQAPKLLFHYYDKDFNNEADTPDNFQSRRPNTSFCFLDIRSPGLGDTAMYLCATSRDGTSGINEQFFGPGTRLTVL.

This clonotype has only one observation. The chain links TRBV20-1 to TRBJ1-1; D remains ambiguous. V was cut by 8 bases and J by 2 bases, with 9 bases left in between. CDR1 is DFQATT and CDR2 is SNEGSKA in the germline V gene (reference sequence). The CDR3 loop spans 11 amino acids. The CDR3 is CSSWGNTEAFF. The DNA of the CDR3 is TGCAGTTCTTGGGGAAACACTGAAGCTTTCTTT.

A single count supports this clonotype. Sequence at one end of the junction differs from germline and may be a read error. Written as DNA, the CDR3 is TGTGCCAGCAGCACCCTAGCGGTAGAATCCTACGGGCAGTACTTC. Translation gives CASSTLAVESYGQYF. V gene TRBV7-2 combines with J gene TRBJ2-7; TRBD2 agrees at 7 bases. The CDR3 sequence is 15 residues long. Per germline, CDR1 SGHTA and CDR2 FQGNSA. The full variable domain, completed using reference TRBV7-2 and TRBJ2-7, is GAGVSQSPSNKVTEKGKDVELRCDPISGHTALYWYRQSLGQGLEFLIYFQGNSAPDKSGLPSDRFSAERTGGSVSTLTIQRTQQEDSAVYLCASSTLAVESYGQYFGPGTRLTVT.